The 13 T cell receptor beta chains listed next were all sequenced from one sample in a study of blood T cells in healthy people across ages (dated by TCRdb to about 2015). The protocol used for the library was 5' RACE. TCRdb records Illumina HiSeq 2500 as the sequencer. A second PCR of about 6 to 11 cycles was performed with a sample-barcoded 5' primer and a J-beta primer mix. TCRdb reanalyzed the raw reads on its own, using fastp at Q25 for trimming and MiXCR for clone calling, and kept in-frame beta chains. Rows merge per CDR3 protein into single entries with the most common DNA and genes. The sample table records 600,000 to 850,000 distinct CDR3 sequences; about 25% of these occur just once. The top ten constitute 9.4% of the sample. These records were also assigned to another study, of T cells of mothers and their children.

The sample taken for sequencing was blood. These receptors all come from a boy aged 5-17 years in good health.

This clonotype turned up a few times. The CDR3 sequence is CASSQDYGADTQYF. The DNA for the CDR3 is TGTGCCAGCAGCCAAGATTATGGGGCAGATACGCAGTATTTT. The rearrangement uses TRBV4-2 and TRBJ2-3; D is unresolved. This CDR3 spans 14 amino acids. CDR1 is LGHNA, CDR2 YNFKEQ, per germline. The ends were cut back, 0 bases at V and 4 bases at J, with 8 bases in the middle.

The V call is TRBV19, the J call TRBJ1-1; TRBD1 matches 7 bases. CDR1 LNHDA and CDR2 SQIVND come from the germline V gene (reference sequence). J was trimmed by 5 bases and V by 7 bases; bases with no gene match: 10. The CDR3 loop spans 14 amino acids. The CDR3 DNA reads as TGTGCCAGTAATCAGGGGGGGCTGGGGACTGAAGCTTTCTTT. It is translated as CASNQGGLGTEAFF.

The chain combines TRBV4-1 with TRBJ2-7, with D unclear. Trimming pared 0 bases from V and 5 bases from J, leaving 14 bases between. The CDR3 has 15 amino acids. Germline CDR1 reads MGHRA; CDR2 reads YSYEKL. CDR3 sequence (DNA): TGCGCCAGCAGCCAAGAGGTCGTTAGATCCCACGAGCAGTACTTC. Translating it yields CASSQEVVRSHEQYF.

This clonotype was observed a handful of times. The chain combines TRBV28 with TRBJ1-2, with TRBD1 matching over 11 bases. The CDR3 is made up of 16 amino acids. The ends lost 5 bases at V and 2 bases at J; junction bases unmatched: 7. Germline V gene lookup returns CDR1 MDHEN and CDR2 SYDVKM. CDR3 sequence reads: CASSVRRTGGNYGYTF. Written as DNA, the CDR3 is TGTGCCAGCAGTGTCCGGCGGACAGGGGGCAACTATGGCTACACCTTC.

This rearrangement joins TRBV7-3 to TRBJ1-6; D might be TRBD1 (5 bases). The CDR3 loop spans 14 amino acids. Per the germline V gene, CDR1 is SGHTA and CDR2 is FQGTGA. V lost 2 bases, J lost 10 bases, and 12 bases lay in between. This CDR3 is CASSLSLGGSPLHF. CDR3 DNA sequence: TGTGCCAGCAGCTTATCGTTGGGGGGATCACCCCTCCACTTT. The full variable domain, its missing parts supplied by reference TRBV7-3 and TRBJ1-6, is GAGVSQTPSNKVTEKGKYVELRCDPISGHTALYWYRQSLGQGPEFLIYFQGTGAADDSGLPNDRFFAVRPEGSVSTLKIQRTERGDSAVYLCASSLSLGGSPLHFGNGTRLTVT.

This clonotype was found a few times. The V and J genes are TRBV9 and TRBJ2-1, with 7 bases that match TRBD2. With 0 bases clipped from V and 7 bases from J, the junction kept 7 bases outside the gene matches. CDR1 is SGDLS, CDR2 YYNGEE, per germline. The CDR3 length is 15 residues. The chain's CDR3 is CASSVDLGLSNEQFF. CDR3 DNA sequence: TGTGCCAGCAGCGTAGATTTGGGACTAAGTAATGAGCAGTTCTTC.

V and J are TRBV20-1 and TRBJ2-2; D is uncertain. Germline values: CDR1 DFQATT, CDR2 SNEGSKA (reference sequence). There are 14 residues in the CDR3. The CDR3 reads CSARGPLNTGELFF. The CDR3 bases are TGCAGCGCCCGTGGGCCGCTAAACACCGGGGAGCTGTTTTTT.

The J gene is TRBJ2-1, the V gene TRBV7-9, with D perhaps given as TRBD1 or TRBD2 (5 bases each). The CDR3 sequence is 15 residues long. Germline CDR1 SEHNR, CDR2 FQNEAQ (reference sequence). Trimming removed 5 bases at V and 4 bases at J, with 15 bases between. The CDR3 loop is CASSQGTEHYNEQFF. CDR3 nucleotides: TGTGCCAGCAGCCAAGGGACGGAGCATTACAATGAGCAGTTCTTC.

The chain is built from TRBV12-3 or TRBV12-4 and TRBJ2-5, with D possibly called TRBD1 or TRBD2 (5 bases each). V lost 6 bases, J lost 4 bases, and 18 bases lay in between. The CDR3 is 15 amino acids. The CDR3 DNA sequence: TGTGCCAGCAGCCCCCTGGGACGGCCCCCAGAGACCCAGTACTTC. It is translated as CASSPLGRPPETQYF.

The chain uses TRBV14 and TRBJ2-7; D uncertain. CDR3 size: 12 residues. V lost 4 bases to trimming and J lost 7 bases, with 11 bases between them. CDR1 and CDR2 from the germline V gene are SGHDN and FVKESK. The CDR3 nucleotides are TGTGCCAGCAGCCTCCACTCGAGGGAGCAGTACTTC. Translation gives CASSLHSREQYF.

Written as DNA, the CDR3 is TGTGCCAGCAGCTTAACACGGGAAGTCACAGATACGCAGTATTTT. Encoded protein: CASSLTREVTDTQYF. The rearrangement links TRBV7-2 to TRBJ2-3; tentative D call: TRBD2 (5 bases). CDR3 length equals 15 residues. V lost 2 bases and J lost 2, with 11 bases in between. Germline V gene sequence: CDR1 SGHTA, CDR2 FQGNSA.

The genes are TRBV5-1 and TRBJ2-4; D may be TRBD1 (6 bases). The germline V gene encodes CDR1 SGHRS and CDR2 YFSETQ. The length of the CDR3 is 14 residues. With 7 bases removed from V and 1 base from J, the gap between germline ends came to 12 bases. The CDR3 loop is CASRDTSAKNIQYF. CDR3 nucleotides: TGCGCCAGCCGGGACACGTCTGCCAAAAACATTCAGTACTTC.

The V and J genes are TRBV19 and TRBJ1-3, with TRBD1 as a possible D gene (5 bases). This CDR3 comprises 17 residues. V shed 3 bases and J shed 0 bases, with 15 bases lying between them. Per the germline V gene, CDR1 is LNHDA and CDR2 is SQIVND (reference sequence). This CDR3 reads CASSIQTRTSSGNTIYF. In DNA form, the CDR3 reads TGTGCCAGTAGTATTCAAACAAGGACATCCTCTGGAAACACCATATATTTT.